The rows below give T cell receptor beta chains drawn from one sample of a study of CD8 T cells in ankylosing spondylitis. One entry per CDR3 protein, called by TCRdb with MiXCR from the 5' RACE reads. The repertoire includes some 140,000 distinct CDR3 sequences, roughly 8.8% of them detected once, and 7.3% sits in the top ten. Material: synovial fluid, either unsorted or a sorted T cell fraction (not recorded which). The receptors were sampled from a male donor with ankylosing spondylitis. The CDR3 runs from the conserved cysteine through the conserved F or W. D genes are given only for firm matches. A row's size may be missing; if present it is once, few, many or a size class.

cdr3_aa | cdr3_nt | d_call | clone_size | j_call | v_call
CASSSSGPPFRQYF | TGTGCCAGCAGTTCCTCGGGACCCCCTTTTCGGCAGTACTTC | - | - | TRBJ2-7 | TRBV6-5
CASSSGQGVWGNQPQHF | TGTGCCAGCAGCTCTGGACAGGGAGTCTGGGGCAATCAGCCCCAGCATTTT | TRBD1 | - | TRBJ1-5 | TRBV11-2
CASSSQGAWRTEAFF | TGTGCCAGCAGCTCACAGGGGGCATGGAGGACTGAAGCTTTCTTT | TRBD1 | many | TRBJ1-1 | TRBV11-2
CASSPTSGRAYEQYF | TGTGCCAGCAGCCCGACTAGCGGGAGGGCCTACGAGCAGTACTTC | TRBD2 | many | TRBJ2-7 | TRBV7-2
CASSLRPSSGNTIYF | TGTGCCAGCAGTTTGAGGCCCAGCTCTGGAAACACCATATATTTT | - | many | TRBJ1-3 | TRBV12-3/TRBV12-4
CASSPSQGRGFF | TGTGCCAGCAGTCCTTCCCAGGGAAGGGGGTTCTTC | - | few | TRBJ2-1 | TRBV6-2/TRBV6-3
CASSFRDRGRGYTF | TGTGCCAGCAGCTTCCGGGACAGGGGACGCGGCTACACCTTC | TRBD1 | many | TRBJ1-2 | TRBV4-2
CASSGGTGNGEKLFF | TGCGCCAGCAGCGGCGGGACAGGGAATGGTGAAAAACTGTTTTTT | TRBD1 | - | TRBJ1-4 | TRBV5-1
CASSVGNSGGGDTQYF | TGTGCCAGCAGCGTAGGAAATAGCGGGGGAGGAGATACGCAGTATTTT | TRBD2 | few | TRBJ2-3 | TRBV9
CASSRTSGSPDEQFF | TGTGCCAGTAGTCGGACTAGCGGGAGTCCCGATGAGCAGTTCTTC | TRBD2 | many | TRBJ2-1 | TRBV19
CASSALMGKLFF | TGTGCCAGCAGCGCGCTTATGGGAAAACTGTTTTTT | - | many | TRBJ1-4 | TRBV7-6
CASSSDGSYEQYF | TGCGCCAGCAGCTCGGACGGTTCCTACGAGCAGTACTTC | - | - | TRBJ2-7 | TRBV5-1
CARGPGSRTEAFF | TGTGCCAGGGGCCCCGGGTCACGCACTGAAGCTTTCTTT | - | - | TRBJ1-1 | TRBV5-6
CASSFAGRGTEAFF | TGCGCCAGCAGCTTTGCGGGTCGAGGAACTGAAGCTTTCTTT | - | many | TRBJ1-1 | TRBV5-1
CASGTEPANYGYTF | TGTGCCAGCGGCACCGAGCCAGCAAACTATGGCTACACCTTC | - | - | TRBJ1-2 | TRBV9
CSAPESFAYNEQFF | TGCAGTGCACCCGAGAGTTTCGCCTACAATGAGCAGTTCTTC | - | many | TRBJ2-1 | TRBV20-1
CASSFGRSTDTQYF | TGCGCCAGCAGCTTCGGGAGGTCCACAGATACGCAGTATTTT | TRBD2 | many | TRBJ2-3 | TRBV5-1
CASSRGSLNQPQHF | TGTGCCAGCAGTCGGGGATCTTTAAATCAGCCCCAGCATTTT | - | - | TRBJ1-5 | TRBV12-3/TRBV12-4
CSARADEYSNQPQHF | TGCAGTGCTAGAGCGGACGAATATAGCAATCAGCCCCAGCATTTT | - | - | TRBJ1-5 | TRBV20-1
CATSTERHGYTF | TGTGCCACCAGTACTGAGCGGCATGGCTACACCTTC | - | few | TRBJ1-2 | TRBV24-1
CASTGLRLAGGDTQYF | TGTGCCAGCACCGGTTTGAGACTAGCGGGAGGAGATACGCAGTATTTT | TRBD2 | many | TRBJ2-3 | TRBV2
CASSRLSGTSRREQYF | TGTGCCAGCAGCCGTCTCTCCGGGACTAGCCGGCGCGAGCAGTACTTC | TRBD2 | many | TRBJ2-7 | TRBV3-1
CASSGAGGVYEQYF | TGTGCCAGCAGTGGGGCAGGCGGGGTCTACGAGCAGTACTTC | - | - | TRBJ2-7 | TRBV6-4
CASSYSGTAPYEQYF | TGTGCCAGCAGTTACTCCGGGACTGCTCCCTACGAGCAGTACTTC | - | few | TRBJ2-7 | TRBV27
CSGDRGQGDTQYF | TGCAGCGGGGACAGGGGGCAGGGAGATACGCAGTATTTT | TRBD1 | few | TRBJ2-3 | TRBV29-1
CASSSWADTQYF | TGTGCCAGCAGTTCTTGGGCAGATACGCAGTATTTT | - | - | TRBJ2-3 | TRBV27
CATSRDLSTGNEKLFF | TGTGCCACCAGCAGAGATCTTTCGACAGGCAATGAAAAACTGTTTTTT | - | many | TRBJ1-4 | TRBV15
CASSALPRDTQYF | TGTGCCAGCAGCGCCCTCCCTAGGGATACGCAGTATTTT | - | many | TRBJ2-3 | TRBV11-1
CASSPLIQGSGANVLTF | TGCGCCAGCAGCCCTTTAATACAGGGGAGCGGGGCCAACGTCCTGACTTTC | TRBD1 | - | TRBJ2-6 | TRBV5-1
CASSSFWGQPQHF | TGTGCCAGCAGCTCATTTTGGGGTCAGCCCCAGCATTTT | - | - | TRBJ1-5 | TRBV27
CASSLSEVGKETQYF | TGCGCCAGCAGCTTGTCCGAAGTGGGTAAGGAGACCCAGTACTTC | - | many | TRBJ2-5 | TRBV5-1
CASSTLHRVWDTQYF | TGTGCCAGTAGTACCCTGCACAGGGTATGGGATACGCAGTATTTT | - | few | TRBJ2-3 | TRBV19
CSAPSGTSGNTIYF | TGCAGTGCTCCATCCGGGACATCTGGAAACACCATATATTTT | - | few | TRBJ1-3 | TRBV20-1
CASSFPSWVLNQPQHF | TGTGCCAGCAGCTTCCCTTCTTGGGTGCTCAATCAGCCCCAGCATTTT | - | many | TRBJ1-5 | TRBV7-3
CASSSQSGRGTDTQYF | TGTGCCAGCAGCTCCCAATCGGGACGAGGCACAGATACGCAGTATTTT | - | many | TRBJ2-3 | TRBV11-2
CASLGQVNTEAFF | TGTGCCAGCCTAGGTCAGGTGAACACTGAAGCTTTCTTT | - | - | TRBJ1-1 | TRBV2
CASSVSGLAGDVYNEQFF | TGTGCCAGCAGCGTATCGGGACTAGCGGGAGACGTATACAATGAGCAGTTCTTC | TRBD2 | many | TRBJ2-1 | TRBV9
CASSLSSGYGYTF | TGCGCCAGCAGCTTGTCTTCGGGGTATGGCTACACCTTC | - | few | TRBJ1-2 | TRBV5-1
CASTVAGVSGEQYF | TGTGCCAGCACCGTAGCGGGAGTCTCAGGGGAGCAGTACTTC | TRBD2 | many | TRBJ2-7 | TRBV6-2/TRBV6-3